One and the same sample provided the 20 T cell receptor beta chains below, sequenced in a study of shared clonotypes between healthy human individuals. The table came from immunoSEQ multiplex PCR; TCRdb's copy has only in-frame clones and leaves some out. The table has hundreds of thousands of clones, about 95% seen once; the top ten hold approximately 0.12%. The naive CD8 subset, CD45RO-negative cells positively selected for CCR7, excluded terminally differentiated effector memory CD45RA+ cells. The specimen was naive CD8+ T cells sorted from blood. The receptor set was obtained from a woman aged 25 to 39 in good health.

The V call is TRBV27, the J call TRBJ1-1; no reliable D call. V was clipped by 2 bases and J by 6 bases, with 13 bases between them. Germline CDR1 reads MNHEY; CDR2 reads SMNVEV (reference sequence). This CDR3 is 14 amino acids long. CDR3 in amino acids: CASSLNRSGPEAFF. CDR3 DNA: TGTGCCAGCAGTTTAAACCGAAGCGGTCCTGAAGCTTTCTTT.

V gene TRBV28 combines with J gene TRBJ2-7; the D is unclear. The germline gives CDR1 MDHEN, CDR2 SYDVKM. The CDR3 runs 11 residues. The germline V and J ends were trimmed by 8 bases and 3 bases, with 8 bases remaining between them. CDR3 sequence reads: CASGGYYEQYF. The CDR3 DNA sequence: TGTGCCAGCGGTGGGTACTACGAGCAGTACTTC.

The chain employs TRBV27 and TRBJ2-7, with D possibly TRBD2 on 5 matching bases. The CDR3 is made up of 11 amino acids. V gave up 9 bases and J gave up 6 bases, with 12 bases separating them. CDR1 is MNHEY, CDR2 SMNVEV, per germline (reference sequence). The DNA of the CDR3 is TGTGCCAGACCTAGCTTCTGCGAGCAGTACTTC. This sequence encodes CARPSFCEQYF.

V and J are TRBV11-2 and TRBJ2-7, with TRBD1 matching over 7 bases. With V trimmed by 4 bases and J by 2 bases, 5 bases remained unmatched. CDR3 length equals 14 residues. Germline assignment: CDR1 SGHAT and CDR2 FQNNGV. CDR3 nucleotide sequence: TGTGCCAGCAGCTCCCGGGACAGAGCCTACGAGCAGTACTTC. This sequence encodes CASSSRDRAYEQYF.

V usage is TRBV4-1 and J usage is TRBJ2-5; D may be TRBD2 (7 bases). Per germline, CDR1 MGHRA and CDR2 YSYEKL. Trimming left V 1 base short and J 5 bases short, with 17 bases between. CDR3 size: 16 residues. CDR3 bases: TGCGCCAGCAGCCAAGGGATAGGGGGGGACCGGGAGACCCAGTACTTC. Protein product: CASSQGIGGDRETQYF.

The chain couples TRBV4-1 to TRBJ2-7; D gene unclear. V was clipped by 3 bases and J by 3 bases, with 9 bases between them. CDR1 is MGHRA, CDR2 YSYEKL, per germline. This CDR3 has 13 amino acids. The CDR3 DNA reads TGCGCCAGCAGCCAGCAATATGGCTACGAGCAGTACTTC. This sequence encodes CASSQQYGYEQYF.

The chain is built from TRBV7-9 and TRBJ2-2; D might be TRBD1 or TRBD2, each matching 6 bases. Germline V gives CDR1 SEHNR, CDR2 FQNEAQ (reference sequence). V was pared by 4 bases and J by 6 bases, with 21 bases between. The CDR3 totals 17 residues. The CDR3 reads CASSSGGGRIGPGELFF. In DNA form, the CDR3 reads TGTGCCAGCAGCTCCGGAGGGGGGAGAATTGGTCCCGGGGAGCTGTTTTTT.

The CDR3 nucleotides are TGTGCCAGCTGGCGGACGGCGAACACCGGGGAGCTGTTTTTT. It is translated as CASWRTANTGELFF. The chain couples TRBV2 to TRBJ2-2; D is unresolved. CDR1 is SNHLY and CDR2 is FYNNEI in the germline V gene. The CDR3 is 14 amino acids. V was clipped by 8 bases and J by 0 bases, with 10 bases between them.

The chain carries TRBV4-1 and TRBJ2-3, with 7 bases that match TRBD1. This CDR3 region has 15 residues. Unmatched junction bases numbered 7, after V lost 5 bases and J lost 2 bases. Germline CDR1 and CDR2: MGHRA and YSYEKL. In nucleotides, the CDR3 is TGCGCCAGCAGCGCCCCCGGGACAGTCACAGATACGCAGTATTTT. Translation: CASSAPGTVTDTQYF.

V and J are TRBV25-1 and TRBJ1-3; no clear D. The V end lost 6 bases, the J end lost 4 bases, and 4 bases lay between the germline ends. Germline V lookup: CDR1 MGHDK, CDR2 SYGVNS. The CDR3 covers 11 residues. CDR3 DNA sequence: TGTGCCAGCAGGGCAGGAAACACCATATATTTT. Its translation: CASRAGNTIYF.

This sequence joins TRBV27 and TRBJ1-6; D gene unclear. The germline V gene encodes CDR1 MNHEY and CDR2 SMNVEV (reference sequence). V lost 4 bases and J lost 10, with 14 bases in between. This CDR3 region has 14 residues. The CDR3 region is CASSSGVMGSPLHF. As DNA, the CDR3 is TGTGCCAGCAGTTCAGGTGTTATGGGCTCACCCCTCCACTTT.

This sequence joins TRBV19 and TRBJ2-2; D remains ambiguous. Germline assignment: CDR1 LNHDA and CDR2 SQIVND (reference sequence). This CDR3 has 13 amino acids. V gave up 6 bases and J gave up 0 bases, with 5 bases separating them. The CDR3 here is CASRVANTGELFF. In DNA form, the CDR3 reads TGTGCCAGTAGGGTTGCGAACACCGGGGAGCTGTTTTTT.

The rearrangement uses TRBV15 and TRBJ1-5; 9 bases line up with TRBD1. Trimming cost V 4 bases and J 3 bases; bases outside gene matches: 4. In germline, CDR1 is LNHNV, CDR2 YYDKDF (reference sequence). This CDR3 is built from 15 residues. CDR3 amino acids: CATSTTGGNNQPQHF. CDR3 DNA sequence: TGTGCCACCAGCACAACAGGGGGCAACAATCAGCCCCAGCATTTT.

The chain joins TRBV7-9 to TRBJ2-1; a weak D match, TRBD1 (5 bases). Trimming pared 8 bases from V and 8 bases from J, leaving 22 bases between. The CDR3 runs 15 residues. Germline CDR1 and CDR2: SEHNR and FQNEAQ (reference sequence). The CDR3 is CASVQAPGLGHEQFF. The CDR3 DNA is TGTGCCAGCGTCCAGGCTCCAGGTTTGGGGCATGAGCAGTTCTTC.

This chain uses TRBV10-1 with TRBJ2-7, with 10 nucleotides matching TRBD2. The V gene end was trimmed by 7 bases and the J gene end by 4 bases; junction bases not matched to a gene: 19. CDR1 WNHNN and CDR2 SYGVQD come from the germline V gene (reference sequence). The CDR3 is made up of 18 amino acids. CDR3 amino acids: CASIGSREREGTDYEQYF. Here the CDR3 DNA reads TGCGCCAGCATCGGTTCGCGCGAGCGGGAGGGCACCGATTACGAGCAGTACTTC.

The rearrangement links TRBV27 to TRBJ2-7; TRBD2 aligns across 10 bases. CDR1 is MNHEY and CDR2 is SMNVEV in the germline V gene (reference sequence). V shed 0 bases, J shed 2 bases, and the junction held 1 base outside the gene matches. The CDR3 is 15 residues long. CDR3 in amino acids: CASSLSLAGAYEQYF. The CDR3, as DNA: TGTGCCAGCAGTTTATCCCTAGCGGGAGCCTACGAGCAGTACTTC.

This sequence joins TRBV11-2 and TRBJ2-4; 9 bases are shared with TRBD1. Germline values: CDR1 SGHAT, CDR2 FQNNGV. The V and J ends lost 5 bases and 3 bases, in that order; junction bases with no gene match: 5. The CDR3 sequence is 15 residues long. DNA of the CDR3: TGTGCCAGCAGCAACTGGGACAGGGACAAAAACATTCAGTACTTC. Amino acid sequence: CASSNWDRDKNIQYF.

The chain recombines TRBV9 with TRBJ2-7, with D possibly being TRBD2 (6 bases). V dropped 3 bases and J dropped 12 bases, with 19 bases sitting between them. Germline CDR1 is SGDLS and CDR2 is YYNGEE. The CDR3 totals 13 residues. In DNA, the CDR3 is TGTGCCAGCAGCGGCCAGGGACTGTCTCGGCCGTACTTC. It codes for CASSGQGLSRPYF. The entire variable domain, with the rest obtained from reference TRBV9 and TRBJ2-7, is as follows: DSGVTQTPKHLITATGQRVTLRCSPRSGDLSVYWYQQSLDQGLQFLIQYYNGEERAKGNILERFSAQQFPDLHSELNLSSLELGDSALYFCASSGQGLSRPYFGPGTRLTVT.

This sequence joins TRBV9 and TRBJ2-1; D is perhaps TRBD1 (6 bases). Germline lookup yields CDR1 SGDLS and CDR2 YYNGEE. Trimming took off 2 bases at V and 6 bases at J, with 12 bases between the two ends. The CDR3 is made up of 14 amino acids. CDR3 residues: CASSVSRGFNEQFF. CDR3 coding DNA: TGTGCCAGCAGCGTCTCCAGGGGTTTCAATGAGCAGTTCTTC.

The chain has TRBV27 and TRBJ2-1; D unresolved. The CDR3 consists of 11 residues. CDR1 MNHEY and CDR2 SMNVEV come from the germline V gene (reference sequence). Trimming stripped 8 bases from V and 10 bases from J, with 12 bases between. The CDR3 sequence: CASLFGPEQFF. The CDR3 coding sequence is TGTGCCAGCCTCTTTGGACCGGAGCAGTTCTTC.